This TCR beta chain appears in the sequencing data of a study of blood T cells in healthy people across ages. Overall study: When template switching was applied, about one barcoded beta molecule was captured per two T cells.

Next came a second PCR, run for about 6 to 11 cycles, which used a sample-barcoded 5' primer along with a J-beta primer mix. Tags on each cDNA molecule came from a template-switch adaptor with 12 random nucleotides. MiXCR, applied by TCRdb to the 5' RACE reads, yields one record per CDR3 protein. The sample has roughly 1.5 million distinct CDR3 sequences, roughly two fifths seen once. About this clonotype itself: Antigen unknown.

General study results and limits: Diversity of TCR beta per million T cells declined in a roughly linear way with age. Long-lived and aged donors differed, with more naive CD4+ cells and higher diversity in the long-lived.

This clonotype originated in a woman under 30 in good health. The specimen sequenced was blood.

CDR3 protein: CASSQVEGGTQYF. The CDR3 region has the DNA TGCGCCAGCAGCCAAGTAGAAGGGGGTACGCAGTATTTT. This chain connects TRBV4-1 to TRBJ2-3; weak D call: TRBD1 (6 bases). Trimming removed 1 base at V and 8 bases at J, with 10 bases between. CDR1 is MGHRA, CDR2 YSYEKL, per germline. The CDR3 spans 13 residues.